This T cell receptor beta chain was captured in a study of blood T cell repertoires in COVID-19. Study overall: Spain, Italy and the United States supplied samples that represented acute and convalescent COVID-19. T cells, B-cell-depleted T cells, or PBMCs supplied cDNA or gDNA.

Clones were sequenced by immunoSEQ multiplex PCR, and TCRdb holds only the in-frame ones, with some missing. The table has some 250,000 clones, about 81% seen once. V gave up 5 bases and J gave up 1 base; unmatched junction bases: 7. This CDR3 region has 15 residues. Germline V gives CDR1 ENHRY, CDR2 SYGVKD. V and J are TRBV10-3 and TRBJ2-5; 7 nucleotides line up with TRBD1. This sequence was found in a woman aged 60-70 years with active or convalescent COVID-19. The sequenced material came from peripheral blood. The CDR3 nucleotides read TGTGCCATCAGTTCGGGACAGAACATCCAAGAGACCCAGTACTTC. Protein sequence: CAISSGQNIQETQYF.